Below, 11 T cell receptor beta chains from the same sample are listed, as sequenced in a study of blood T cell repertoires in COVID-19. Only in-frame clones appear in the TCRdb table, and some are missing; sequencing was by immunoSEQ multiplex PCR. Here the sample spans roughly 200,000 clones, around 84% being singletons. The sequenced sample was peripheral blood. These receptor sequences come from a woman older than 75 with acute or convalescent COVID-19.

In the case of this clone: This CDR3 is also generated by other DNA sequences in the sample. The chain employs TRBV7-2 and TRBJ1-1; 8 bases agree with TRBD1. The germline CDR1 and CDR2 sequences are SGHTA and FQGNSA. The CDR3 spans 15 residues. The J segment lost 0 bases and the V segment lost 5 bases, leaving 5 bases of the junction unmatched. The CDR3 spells CASSPRTGLNTEAFF. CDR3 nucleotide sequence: TGTGCCAGCAGCCCCAGGACAGGGTTGAACACTGAAGCTTTCTTT.

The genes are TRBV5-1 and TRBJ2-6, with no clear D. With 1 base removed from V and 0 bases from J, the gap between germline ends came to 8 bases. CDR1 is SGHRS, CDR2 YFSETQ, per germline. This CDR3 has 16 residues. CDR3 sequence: CASSLQRSSGANVLTF. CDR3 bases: TGCGCCAGCAGCTTGCAAAGGAGCTCTGGGGCCAACGTCCTGACTTTC.

Here the CDR3 reads CASSFGTGTYNEQFF. The CDR3 DNA reads TGTGCCAGCAGCTTCGGGACAGGGACATACAATGAGCAGTTCTTC. The V and J genes are TRBV5-4 and TRBJ2-1; 9 bases align to TRBD1. V gave up 2 bases and J gave up 4 bases; unmatched junction bases: 4. In germline, CDR1 is SGHNT, CDR2 YYREEE (reference sequence). The CDR3 sequence is 15 residues long.

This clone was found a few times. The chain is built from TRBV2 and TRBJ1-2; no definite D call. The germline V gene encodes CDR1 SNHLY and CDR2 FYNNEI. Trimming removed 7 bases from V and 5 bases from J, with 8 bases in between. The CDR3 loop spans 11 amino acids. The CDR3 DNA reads TGTGCCAGCACTAGGGAGTATGGCTACACCTTC. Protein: CASTREYGYTF. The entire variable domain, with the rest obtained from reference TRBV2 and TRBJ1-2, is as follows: EPEVTQTPSHQVTQMGQEVILRCVPISNHLYFYWYRQILGQKVEFLVSFYNNEISEKSEIFDDQFSVERPDGSNFTLKIRSTKLEDSAMYFCASTREYGYTFGSGTRLTVV.

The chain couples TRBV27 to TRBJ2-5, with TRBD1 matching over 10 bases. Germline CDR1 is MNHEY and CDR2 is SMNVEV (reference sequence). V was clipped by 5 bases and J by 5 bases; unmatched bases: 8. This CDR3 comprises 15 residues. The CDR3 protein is CASSIPTGGVETQYF. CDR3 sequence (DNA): TGTGCCAGCAGTATACCGACAGGGGGCGTGGAGACCCAGTACTTC.

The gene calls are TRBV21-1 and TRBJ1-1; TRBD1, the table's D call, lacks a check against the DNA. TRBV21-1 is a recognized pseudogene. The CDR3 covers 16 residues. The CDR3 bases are TGTGCCAGCAGCATCCTGGACAGCGACAATAACACTGAAGCTTTCTTT. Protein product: CASSILDSDNNTEAFF.

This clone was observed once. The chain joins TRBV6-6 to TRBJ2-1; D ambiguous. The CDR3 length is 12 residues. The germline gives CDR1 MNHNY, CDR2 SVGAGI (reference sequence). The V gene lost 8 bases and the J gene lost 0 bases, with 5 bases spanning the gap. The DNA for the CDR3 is TGTGCCAGCTCCGGCTCCTACAATGAGCAGTTCTTC. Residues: CASSGSYNEQFF.

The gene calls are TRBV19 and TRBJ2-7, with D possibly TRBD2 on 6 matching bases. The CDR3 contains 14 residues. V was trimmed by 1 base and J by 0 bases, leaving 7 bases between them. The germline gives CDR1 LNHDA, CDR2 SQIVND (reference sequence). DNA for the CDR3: TGTGCCAGTAGTATAGGGCGGGACTCCTACGAGCAGTACTTC. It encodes CASSIGRDSYEQYF.

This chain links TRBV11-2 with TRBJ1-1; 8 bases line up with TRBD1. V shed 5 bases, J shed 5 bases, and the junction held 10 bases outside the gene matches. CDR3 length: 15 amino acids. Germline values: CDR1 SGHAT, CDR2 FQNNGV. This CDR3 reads CASSTRDRSLTEAFF. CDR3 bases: TGTGCCAGCAGCACCCGGGACAGGTCGTTGACTGAAGCTTTCTTT.

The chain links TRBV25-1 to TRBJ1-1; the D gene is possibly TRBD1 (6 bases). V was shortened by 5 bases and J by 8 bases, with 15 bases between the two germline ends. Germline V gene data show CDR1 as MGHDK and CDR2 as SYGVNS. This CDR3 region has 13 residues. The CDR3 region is CASSYTTGKEAFF. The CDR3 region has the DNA TGTGCCAGCAGTTATACCACAGGGAAAGAAGCTTTCTTT.

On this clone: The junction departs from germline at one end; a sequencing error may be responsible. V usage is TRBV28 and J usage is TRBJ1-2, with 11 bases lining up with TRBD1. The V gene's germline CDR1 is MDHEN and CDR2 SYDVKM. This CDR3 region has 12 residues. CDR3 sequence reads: CASKVDRGPVSF. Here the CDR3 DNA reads TGTGCCAGCAAAGTGGACAGGGGGCCGGTCTCCTTC.